This T cell receptor beta chain originates from a study of blood T cell repertoires in COVID-19. Some clones are missing from TCRdb's copy, which holds only in-frame ones; the method was immunoSEQ multiplex PCR. The sample gives 170,000 or so clones, more than 75% of which show up once; 7% to 8% is in the top ten. The CDR3 length is 14 residues. Per the germline V gene, CDR1 is LNHDA and CDR2 is SQIVND (reference sequence). The V and J ends lost 5 bases and 4 bases, in that order; junction bases with no gene match: 2. Participants spanned ages roughly 18 to 95 years and resided in 24 US areas. Membership in each cohort depended on participant-reported clinical history. Symptom resolution, clearance, or two negative PCRs marked the recovered donors of Cohort 3.

The V call is TRBV19, the J call TRBJ2-3; TRBD1 aligns across 11 bases. Specimen: PBMCs or T cells enriched from blood (not recorded which). This TCR was recovered from a woman in her forties or fifties who had recovered from COVID-19. The CDR3 region has the DNA TGTGCCAGTAGTGGACAGGGGGCCGCAGATACGCAGTATTTT. Its protein product is CASSGQGAADTQYF. Variable domain in full (rest from reference TRBV19 and TRBJ2-3): DGGITQSPKYLFRKEGQNVTLSCEQNLNHDAMYWYRQDPGQGLRLIYYSQIVNDFQKGDIAEGYSVSREKKESFPLTVTSAQKNPTAFYLCASSGQGAADTQYFGPGTRLTVL.